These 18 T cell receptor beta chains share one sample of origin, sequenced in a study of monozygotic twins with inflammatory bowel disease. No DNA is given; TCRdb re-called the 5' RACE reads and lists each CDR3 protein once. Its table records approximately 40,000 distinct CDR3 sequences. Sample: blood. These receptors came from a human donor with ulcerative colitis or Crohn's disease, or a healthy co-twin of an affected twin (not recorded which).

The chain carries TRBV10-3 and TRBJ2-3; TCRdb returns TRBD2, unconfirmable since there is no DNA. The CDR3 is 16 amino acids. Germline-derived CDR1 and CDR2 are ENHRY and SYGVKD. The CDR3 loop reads CAISSGLAGGADTQYF.

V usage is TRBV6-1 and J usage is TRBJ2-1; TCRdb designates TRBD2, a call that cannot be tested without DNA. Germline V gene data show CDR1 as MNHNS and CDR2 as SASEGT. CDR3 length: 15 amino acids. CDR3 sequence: CASSPSGAAYNEQFF.

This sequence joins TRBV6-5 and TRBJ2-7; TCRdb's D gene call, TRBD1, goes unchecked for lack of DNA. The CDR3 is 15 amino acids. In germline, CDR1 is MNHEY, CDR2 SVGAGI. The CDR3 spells CASSYAVTGTYEQYF.

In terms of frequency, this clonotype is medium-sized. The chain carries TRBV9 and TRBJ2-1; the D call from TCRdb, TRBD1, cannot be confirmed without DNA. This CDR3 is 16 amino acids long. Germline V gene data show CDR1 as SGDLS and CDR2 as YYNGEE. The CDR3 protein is CASTPEGVSSYNEQFF.

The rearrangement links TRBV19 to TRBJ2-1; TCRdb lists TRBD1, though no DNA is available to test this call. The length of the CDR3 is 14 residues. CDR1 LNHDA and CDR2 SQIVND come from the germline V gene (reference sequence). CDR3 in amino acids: CASSRAGEWNEQFF.

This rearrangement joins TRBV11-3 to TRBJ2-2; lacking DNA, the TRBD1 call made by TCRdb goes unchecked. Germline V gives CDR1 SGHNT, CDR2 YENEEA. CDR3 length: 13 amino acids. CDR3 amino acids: CASRETGAGELFF. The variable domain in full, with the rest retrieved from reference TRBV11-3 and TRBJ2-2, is EAGVVQSPRYKIIEKKQPVAFWCNPISGHNTLYWYLQNLGQGPELLIRYENEEAVDDSQLPKDRFSAERLKGVDSTLKIQPAELGDSAVYLCASRETGAGELFFGEGSRLTVL.

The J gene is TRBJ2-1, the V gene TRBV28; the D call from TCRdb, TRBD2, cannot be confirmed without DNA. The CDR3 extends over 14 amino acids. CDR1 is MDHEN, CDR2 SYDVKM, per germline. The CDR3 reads CAAGAGISYNEQFF.

CDR3 in amino acids: CASSLAPAYEQYF. The V and J genes are TRBV7-2 and TRBJ2-7. Germline V gene sequence: CDR1 SGHTA, CDR2 FQGNSA. There are 13 residues in the CDR3. The full variable domain, in which reference TRBV7-2 and TRBJ2-7 provide the parts outside the CDR3, is GAGVSQSPSNKVTEKGKDVELRCDPISGHTALYWYRQSLGQGLEFLIYFQGNSAPDKSGLPSDRFSAERTGGSVSTLTIQRTQQEDSAVYLCASSLAPAYEQYFGPGTRLTVT.

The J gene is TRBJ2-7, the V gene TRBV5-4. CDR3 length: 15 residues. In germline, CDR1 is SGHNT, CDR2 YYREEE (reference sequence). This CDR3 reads CASSLGAGYSYEQYF.

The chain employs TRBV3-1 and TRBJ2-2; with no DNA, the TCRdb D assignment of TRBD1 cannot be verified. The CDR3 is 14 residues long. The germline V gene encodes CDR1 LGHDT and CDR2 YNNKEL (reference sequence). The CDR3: CASSSGGNTGELFF. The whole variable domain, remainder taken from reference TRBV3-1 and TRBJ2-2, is DTAVSQTPKYLVTQMGNDKSIKCEQNLGHDTMYWYKQDSKKFLKIMFSYNNKELIINETVPNRFSPKSPDKAHLNLHINSLELGDSAVYFCASSSGGNTGELFFGEGSRLTVL.

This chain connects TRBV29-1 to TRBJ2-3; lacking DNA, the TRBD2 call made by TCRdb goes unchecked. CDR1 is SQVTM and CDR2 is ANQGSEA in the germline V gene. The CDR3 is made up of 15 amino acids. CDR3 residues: CSVVRGQGLTDTQYF.

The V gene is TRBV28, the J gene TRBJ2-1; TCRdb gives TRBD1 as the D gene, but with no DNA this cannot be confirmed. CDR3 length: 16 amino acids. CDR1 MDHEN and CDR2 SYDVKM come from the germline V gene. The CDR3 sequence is CASSLVGGTLVNEQFF.

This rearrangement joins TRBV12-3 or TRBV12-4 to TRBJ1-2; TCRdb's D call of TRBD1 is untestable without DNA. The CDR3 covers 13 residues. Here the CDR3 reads CASSFSGNYGYTF.

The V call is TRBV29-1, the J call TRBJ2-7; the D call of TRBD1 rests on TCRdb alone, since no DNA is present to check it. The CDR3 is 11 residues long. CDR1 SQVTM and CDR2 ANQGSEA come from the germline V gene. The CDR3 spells CSVRDGYEQYF.

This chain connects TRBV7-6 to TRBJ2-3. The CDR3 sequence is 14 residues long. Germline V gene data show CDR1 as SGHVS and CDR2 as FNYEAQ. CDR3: CASSFGVDEDTQYF.

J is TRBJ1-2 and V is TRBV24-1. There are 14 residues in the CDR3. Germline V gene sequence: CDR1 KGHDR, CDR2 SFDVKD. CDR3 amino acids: CATSDLEKNYGYTF.

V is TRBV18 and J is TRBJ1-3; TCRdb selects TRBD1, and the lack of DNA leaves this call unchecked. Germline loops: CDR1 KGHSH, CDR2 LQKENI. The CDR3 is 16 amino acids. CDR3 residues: CASSPSHETGGNTIYF. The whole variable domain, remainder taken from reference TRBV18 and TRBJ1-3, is NAGVMQNPRHLVRRRGQEARLRCSPMKGHSHVYWYRQLPEEGLKFMVYLQKENIIDESGMPKERFSAEFPKEGPSILRIQQVVRGDSAAYFCASSPSHETGGNTIYFGEGSWLTVV.

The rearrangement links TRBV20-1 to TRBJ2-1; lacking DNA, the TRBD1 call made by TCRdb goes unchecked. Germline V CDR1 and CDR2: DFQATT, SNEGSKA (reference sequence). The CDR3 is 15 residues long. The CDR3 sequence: CSASDGRNGNNEQFF.